This T cell receptor (beta chain) stems from a study of identical twins (dated by TCRdb to 2016 to 2017). Study-wide context: To test whether fetal clonotypes persist, this study deep-sequenced TCR alpha and beta repertoires from monozygotic twins, from unrelated adults of various ages, and from cord blood. To rule out contamination, replicate twin experiments were performed at different times with different library preparation protocols. General study outcomes and caveats: Conclusions relied on cross-sectional statistical analysis, since the same donors could not be followed over many years. Invariant T cells such as MAIT and iNKT could partly confound zero-insertion analyses, though diverse VJ usage argued against this for most clonotypes. In monozygotic twins, recombination models systematically underestimated out-of-frame TCR alpha sharing, but the models matched the sharing seen between unrelated individuals. Fewer insertions were carried by abundant cord blood beta clonotypes, a similar but weaker trend appeared in young adult naive repertoires, and no such trend appeared in memory repertoires. In beta out-of-frame sequences, excess twin sharing was weaker, because having fewer shared sequences lowered the signal-to-noise ratio. Compared with coincidental sharing between unrelated individuals, an excess of low generation-probability sequences was observed among out-of-frame TCR alpha sequences shared between twins.

Only healthy Caucasian donors were included. Three pairs of female monozygotic twins, all aged roughly 18 to 30 years, made up the twin cohort. Positive isolation kits from Invitrogen were used to isolate CD4+ and CD8+ T cell populations. Library prep was done by 5' RACE. Sequencing relied on an Illumina HiSeq 2000. Template switching introduced a universal primer binding site; the final cDNA contained a unique molecular identifier, enabling accurate counting of TCR cDNA molecules. Specific primers in the conserved constant-segment region were used to synthesize first-strand cDNA for TCR alpha and beta chains. Each cDNA library was double barcoded, with a SMART-Mk sample barcode plus Illumina barcodes, to control for contamination. Two successive PCR steps introduced TruSeq adapter sequences along with Illumina sample barcodes. The TCR alpha and beta cDNA libraries were sequenced on the Illumina HiSeq platform using custom primers. The authors processed their data as follows. Unique molecular identifiers were extracted from raw reads with MiGEC, and CDR3 positions were determined with MiXCR. For each individual, recombination models were inferred using an EM algorithm with the repgenHMM and IGoR tools. The analysis of shared clonotypes was done with the tcR package in R, with sharing normalized by the product of cloneset sizes. To study raw recombination free of thymic and clonal selection effects, out-of-frame nonproductive sequences were analyzed. The public reads were quality trimmed at Q25 with fastp and then assembled into clones with MiXCR by TCRdb, keeping productive beta chains. One record per CDR3 amino acid sequence lists the most common genes and DNA. These V and J calls originate from TCRdb's pipeline instead of the authors' own analysis. This sample is represented by 350,000 or so distinct CDR3 sequences; more than 9% of them were singletons. The ten largest clones take up around 7.2% of the sample.

There are a few counts of this clonotype. No cognate antigen has been identified for it. No quality values exist for individual bases; no much larger clone is one base distant. Trimming removed 3 bases from V and 2 bases from J; the gene matches leave 3 bases unexplained. From the cysteine through the phenylalanine, the CDR3 covers 15 amino acids. Of all the DNA, just the CDR3 is kept, 45 bases in frame from base 1. CDR1 and CDR2 are read off the germline V gene (reference sequence) as SGHKS and YYEKEE. The same specimen was also included in a second study, on yellow fever vaccine responses in identical twins. That second publication adds: The authors reported that the T cell response to vaccination in identical twins appeared partly convergent and partly personalized. In the study, vaccine-responding T cell clones were precisely tracked in identical twins.

The sequence is built from TRBV5-5 and TRBJ2-2; 8 junctional bases match TRBD1. The sequence came from a woman aged 18-29 years in good health. The sequenced sample was CD8+ T cells sorted from blood. The CDR3 here reads CASSSDRGNTGELFF. The DNA is as follows: TGTGCCAGCAGCTCAGACAGGGGAAACACCGGGGAGCTGTTTTTT.